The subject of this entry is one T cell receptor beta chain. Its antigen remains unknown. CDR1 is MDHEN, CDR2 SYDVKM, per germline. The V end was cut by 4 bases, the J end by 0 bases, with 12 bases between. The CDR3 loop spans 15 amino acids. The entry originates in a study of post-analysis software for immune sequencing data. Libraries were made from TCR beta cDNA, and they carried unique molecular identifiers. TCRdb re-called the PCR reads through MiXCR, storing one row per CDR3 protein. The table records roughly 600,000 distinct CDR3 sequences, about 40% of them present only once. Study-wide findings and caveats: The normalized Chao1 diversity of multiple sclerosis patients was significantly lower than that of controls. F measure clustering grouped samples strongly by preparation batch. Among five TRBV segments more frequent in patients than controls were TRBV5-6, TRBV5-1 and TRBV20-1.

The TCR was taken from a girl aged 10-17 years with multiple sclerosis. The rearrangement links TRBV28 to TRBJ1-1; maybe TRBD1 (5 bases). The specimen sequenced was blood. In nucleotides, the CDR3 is TGTGCCAGCAGTTGGGCAGGGACCTTGAACACTGAAGCTTTCTTT. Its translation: CASSWAGTLNTEAFF.